Each of the 17 T cell receptor beta chains below was sequenced from the same sample in a study of T cells in Graves' hyperthyroidism and ophthalmopathy. RNA transcripts gave rise to amplified TCR beta CDR3 regions. The TCR CDR3 first-round RT-PCR relied on the HTBI primer set. TCRdb called the multiplex PCR reads again in MiXCR, with one record for every CDR3 protein. The sample shows about 350,000 distinct CDR3 sequences, roughly 15% of them seen only once. Input material: blood. The receptors stem from a young woman with Graves' hyperthyroidism that later progressed to Graves' ophthalmopathy.

This clonotype was observed many times. For the CDR3, the DNA is TGCAGTGCTAGAGAAGACAGGGGGAGCACAGATACGCAGTATTTT. This sequence encodes CSAREDRGSTDTQYF. The chain employs TRBV20-1 and TRBJ2-3; 9 positions agree with TRBD1. The length of the CDR3 is 15 residues. The germline CDR1 and CDR2 sequences are DFQATT and SNEGSKA (reference sequence). Unmatched junction bases numbered 1, after V lost 0 bases and J lost 0 bases.

This clonotype was found a few times. The J gene is TRBJ2-1, the V gene TRBV6-2 or TRBV6-3; D uncertain. Germline values: CDR1 MNHEY, CDR2 SVGEGT. V gave up 6 bases and J gave up 9 bases, with 18 bases separating them. This CDR3 region has 14 residues. CDR3: CASSPIGGFFEQFF. Written as DNA, the CDR3 is TGTGCCAGCAGCCCCATTGGTGGCTTTTTTGAGCAGTTCTTC.

This clonotype was seen repeatedly, ten times or more. The V gene is TRBV12-3 or TRBV12-4, the J gene TRBJ2-5, with unresolved D. V lost 6 bases, J lost 2 bases, and 7 bases lay in between. The CDR3 has 12 residues. CDR3 sequence reads: CASRRTQETQYF. DNA of the CDR3: TGTGCCAGCAGGCGCACGCAAGAGACCCAGTACTTC.

This clonotype was observed at least ten times. The V call is TRBV28, the J call TRBJ2-5; 7 bases line up with TRBD2. The CDR3 sequence is 20 residues long. The germline gives CDR1 MDHEN, CDR2 SYDVKM. The V segment lost 7 bases and the J segment 4 bases; nucleotides outside the gene matches: 27. CDR3 sequence: CASMTPYIQESKLARETQYF. In nucleotides, the CDR3 is TGTGCCAGCATGACACCATACATCCAGGAATCAAAACTAGCGAGAGAGACCCAGTACTTC.

This rearrangement joins TRBV3-1 to TRBJ2-1; D unresolved. Germline-derived CDR1 and CDR2 are LGHDT and YNNKEL (reference sequence). The CDR3 spans 15 residues. With 3 bases removed from V and 0 bases from J, the gap between germline ends came to 9 bases. The CDR3 DNA reads TGTGCCAGCAGCCATTTAGCTCTCTCCTACAATGAGCAGTTCTTC. It codes for CASSHLALSYNEQFF.

This clonotype was counted at least ten times. The junction differs from germline at one of its ends, possibly a read error. V usage is TRBV27 and J usage is TRBJ2-7; 10 bases are shared with TRBD1. The CDR3 has 14 residues. CDR1 is MNHEY, CDR2 SMNVEV, per germline (reference sequence). CDR3 residues: CASSPGTGVYEQYF. The CDR3 DNA reads as TGCGCCAGCAGCCCGGGGACAGGGGTGTACGAGCAGTACTTC.

This clonotype was counted ten times or more. The genes are TRBV29-1 and TRBJ2-7; 9 positions agree with TRBD1. Germline values: CDR1 SQVTM, CDR2 ANQGSEA. The CDR3 contains 16 residues. V trimming: 4 bases; J trimming: 2 bases; junction bases outside the gene matches: 12. CDR3 coding DNA: TGCAGCGTTGTCCCGGGACAGGGATCTTATACCTACGAGCAGTACTTC. Its protein is CSVVPGQGSYTYEQYF.

This clonotype occurred a few times. The rearrangement uses TRBV6-4 and TRBJ2-3, with 9 bases aligning to TRBD2. The germline CDR1 and CDR2 sequences are MRHNA and SNTAGT. The CDR3 covers 16 residues. V shed 0 bases and J 4 bases; nucleotides not matched to a gene: 5. The DNA for the CDR3 is TGTGCCAGCAGTGACTCGGCGGGGGGGCGGGCAGATACGCAGTATTTT. This gives the protein CASSDSAGGRADTQYF.

The gene calls are TRBV6-1 and TRBJ1-1, with D tentatively TRBD1 (6 bases). The CDR3 totals 11 residues. With 10 bases removed from V and 1 base from J, the gap between germline ends came to 7 bases. From germline, CDR1 is MNHNS and CDR2 SASEGT. The CDR3 DNA follows: TGTGCCACCAGGGGGAACACTGAAGCTTTCTTT. Its translation is CATRGNTEAFF.

This clonotype was observed at least ten times. J is TRBJ1-2 and V is TRBV5-1, with 7 bases aligning to TRBD1. V shed 0 bases and J 8 bases; nucleotides not matched to a gene: 13. The germline V gene has CDR1 SGHRS and CDR2 YFSETQ. The CDR3 runs 16 residues. CDR3 sequence reads: CASSLGGVTGSEGYTF. The CDR3 DNA reads TGCGCCAGCAGCTTGGGTGGGGTGACAGGGTCGGAAGGCTACACCTTC. The whole variable domain, remainder taken from reference TRBV5-1 and TRBJ1-2, is KAGVTQTPRYLIKTRGQQVTLSCSPISGHRSVSWYQQTPGQGLQFLFEYFSETQRNKGNFPGRFSGRQFSNSRSEMNVSTLELGDSALYLCASSLGGVTGSEGYTFGSGTRLTVV.

This clonotype was detected ten times or more. V is TRBV7-9 and J is TRBJ2-2, with D tentatively TRBD2 (6 bases). The V and J ends lost 10 bases and 0 bases respectively, with 18 bases between them. The CDR3 contains 16 residues. CDR1 is SEHNR and CDR2 is FQNEAQ in the germline V gene (reference sequence). CDR3 sequence: CAIRPKGLTNTGELFF. The CDR3 region has the DNA TGTGCCATCCGCCCAAAGGGACTCACGAACACCGGGGAGCTGTTTTTT.

This clonotype was recorded many times. The chain carries TRBV28 and TRBJ1-4; D is unclear. The germline V gene encodes CDR1 MDHEN and CDR2 SYDVKM. CDR3 length: 14 residues. Trimming left V 6 bases short and J 8 bases short, with 16 bases between. The CDR3 sequence: CASSPHEGGEKLFF. In DNA, the CDR3 is TGTGCCAGCAGCCCCCACGAGGGAGGCGAAAAACTGTTTTTT.

In its sample, this clonotype was seen many times. The rearrangement links TRBV18 to TRBJ2-1; 9 bases are a match to TRBD2. The CDR3 covers 14 residues. Germline V gene data show CDR1 as KGHSH and CDR2 as LQKENI. Germline trimming cut 4 bases from V and 9 bases from J; bases unmatched to any gene: 7. The CDR3 DNA reads TGTGCCAGCTCACTGCGACTAGCGGCGGTTGAGCAGTTCTTC. The encoded protein is CASSLRLAAVEQFF. Variable domain in full (rest from reference TRBV18 and TRBJ2-1): NAGVMQNPRHLVRRRGQEARLRCSPMKGHSHVYWYRQLPEEGLKFMVYLQKENIIDESGMPKERFSAEFPKEGPSILRIQQVVRGDSAAYFCASSLRLAAVEQFFGPGTRLTVL.

Many counts were recorded for this clonotype. This rearrangement joins TRBV27 to TRBJ2-1; 7 bases agree with TRBD1. J gave up 0 bases and V 5 bases, and 7 bases lay outside the gene matches. The CDR3 is 16 amino acids. Per the germline V gene, CDR1 is MNHEY and CDR2 is SMNVEV (reference sequence). The CDR3 DNA is TGTGCCAGCAGTCCCCAACAGGGGTCCTCCTACAATGAGCAGTTCTTC. This encodes CASSPQQGSSYNEQFF.

This clonotype was observed at least ten times. V gene TRBV12-3 or TRBV12-4 combines with J gene TRBJ1-2, with TRBD1 identical over 10 bases. CDR3 length: 13 residues. Losses at the gene ends were 1 base for V and 7 bases for J; bases not matched to a gene: 0. CDR3 in amino acids: CASSLGTGGGYTF. The DNA for the CDR3 is TGTGCCAGCAGTTTAGGGACAGGGGGTGGCTACACCTTC.

The chain is built from TRBV3-1 and TRBJ1-2; D call uncertain. The CDR3 extends over 12 amino acids. Germline V lookup: CDR1 LGHDT, CDR2 YNNKEL (reference sequence). Trimming pared 2 bases from V and 4 bases from J, leaving 5 bases between. The CDR3 sequence is CASSQIGYGYTF. The CDR3, as DNA: TGTGCCAGCAGCCAAATAGGCTATGGCTACACCTTC.

Note on this clonotype: This may stem from a read error, because a much larger clone lies one nucleotide away. The chain joins TRBV27 to TRBJ2-1; 9 nucleotides line up with TRBD2. The germline V gene encodes CDR1 MNHEY and CDR2 SMNVEV (reference sequence). The CDR3 is 16 residues long. The CDR3 is CVSSLSGGRGYNEQFF. The CDR3 DNA sequence: TGTGTCAGCAGTTTATCGGGCGGGAGGGGTTACAATGAGCAGTTCTTC.